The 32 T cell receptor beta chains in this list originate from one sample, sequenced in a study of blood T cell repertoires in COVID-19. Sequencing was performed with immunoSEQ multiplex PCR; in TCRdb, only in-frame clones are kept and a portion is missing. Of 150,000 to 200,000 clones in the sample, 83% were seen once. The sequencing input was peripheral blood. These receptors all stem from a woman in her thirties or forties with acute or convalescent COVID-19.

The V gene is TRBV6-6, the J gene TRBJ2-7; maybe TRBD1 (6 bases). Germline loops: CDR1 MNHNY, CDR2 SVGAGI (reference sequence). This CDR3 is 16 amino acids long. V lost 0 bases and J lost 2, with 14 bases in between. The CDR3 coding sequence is TGTGCCAGCAGTTACTCATCCCCCCGACAGGCCTACGAGCAGTACTTC. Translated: CASSYSSPRQAYEQYF.

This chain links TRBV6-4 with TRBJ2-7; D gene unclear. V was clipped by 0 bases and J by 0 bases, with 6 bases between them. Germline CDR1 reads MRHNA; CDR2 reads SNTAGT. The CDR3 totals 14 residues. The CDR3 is CASSDSGFSYEQYF. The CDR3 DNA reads TGTGCCAGCAGTGACTCGGGCTTCTCCTACGAGCAGTACTTC.

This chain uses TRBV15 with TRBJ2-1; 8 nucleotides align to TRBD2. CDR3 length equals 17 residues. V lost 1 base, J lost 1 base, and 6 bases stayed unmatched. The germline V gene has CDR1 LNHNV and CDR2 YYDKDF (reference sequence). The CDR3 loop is CATSRGTSGISYNEQFF. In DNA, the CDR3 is TGTGCCACCAGCAGAGGAACTAGCGGCATATCCTACAATGAGCAGTTCTTC.

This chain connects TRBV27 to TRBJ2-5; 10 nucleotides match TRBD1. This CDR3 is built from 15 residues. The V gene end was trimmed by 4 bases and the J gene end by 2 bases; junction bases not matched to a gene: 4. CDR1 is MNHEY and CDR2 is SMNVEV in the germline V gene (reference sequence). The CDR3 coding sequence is TGTGCCAGCAGTTCTCCGGGACAGGGGCAAGAGACCCAGTACTTC. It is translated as CASSSPGQGQETQYF.

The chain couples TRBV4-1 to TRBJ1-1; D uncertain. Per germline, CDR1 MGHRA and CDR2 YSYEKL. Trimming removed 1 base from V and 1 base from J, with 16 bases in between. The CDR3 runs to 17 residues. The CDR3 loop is CASSQVNVLPRNTEAFF. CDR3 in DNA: TGCGCCAGCAGCCAAGTTAACGTGCTGCCGCGGAACACTGAAGCTTTCTTT.

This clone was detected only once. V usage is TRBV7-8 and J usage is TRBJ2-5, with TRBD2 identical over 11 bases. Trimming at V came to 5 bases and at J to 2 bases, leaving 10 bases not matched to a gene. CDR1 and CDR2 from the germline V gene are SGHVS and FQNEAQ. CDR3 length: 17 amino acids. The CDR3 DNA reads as TGTGCCAGCAGCCCGCTTGGGGTAGCGGGGGGGCAAGAGACCCAGTACTTC. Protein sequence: CASSPLGVAGGQETQYF.

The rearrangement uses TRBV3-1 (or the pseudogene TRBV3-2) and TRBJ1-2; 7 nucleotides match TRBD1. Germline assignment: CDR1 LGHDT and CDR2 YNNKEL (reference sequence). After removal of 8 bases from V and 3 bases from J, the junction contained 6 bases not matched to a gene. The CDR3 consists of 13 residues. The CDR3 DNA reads TGTGCCAGCGCCCGGACAGGCGACTATGGCTACACCTTC. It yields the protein CASARTGDYGYTF.

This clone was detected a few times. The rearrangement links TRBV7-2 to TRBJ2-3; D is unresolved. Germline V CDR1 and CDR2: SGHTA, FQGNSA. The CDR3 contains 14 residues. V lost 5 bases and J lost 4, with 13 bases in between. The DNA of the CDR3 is TGTGCCAGCAGCCAAAACCAGGCCCCAGATACGCAGTATTTT. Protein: CASSQNQAPDTQYF.

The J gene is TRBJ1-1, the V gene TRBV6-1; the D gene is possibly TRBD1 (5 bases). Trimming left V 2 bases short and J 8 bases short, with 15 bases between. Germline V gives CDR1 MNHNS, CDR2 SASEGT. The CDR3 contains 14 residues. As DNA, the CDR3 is TGTGCCAGCAGTGAACAAGGACCCCAGGGAGAAGCTTTCTTT. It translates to CASSEQGPQGEAFF.

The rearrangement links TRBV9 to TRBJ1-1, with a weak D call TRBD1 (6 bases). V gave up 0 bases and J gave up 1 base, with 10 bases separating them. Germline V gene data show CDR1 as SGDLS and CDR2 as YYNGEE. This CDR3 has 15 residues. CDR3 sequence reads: CASSVEQGENTEAFF. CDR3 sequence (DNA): TGTGCCAGCAGCGTAGAACAGGGTGAGAACACTGAAGCTTTCTTT.

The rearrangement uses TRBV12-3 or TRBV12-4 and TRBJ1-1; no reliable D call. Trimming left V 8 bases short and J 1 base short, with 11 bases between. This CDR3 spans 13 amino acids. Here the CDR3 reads CASVLGTNTEAFF. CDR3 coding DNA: TGTGCCAGCGTTCTAGGAACGAACACTGAAGCTTTCTTT.

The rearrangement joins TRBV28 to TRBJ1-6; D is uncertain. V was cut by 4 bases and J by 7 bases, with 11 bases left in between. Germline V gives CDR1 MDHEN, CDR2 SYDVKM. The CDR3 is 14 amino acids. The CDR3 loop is CASSSRVGNSPLHF. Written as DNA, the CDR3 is TGTGCCAGCAGTTCGAGGGTGGGGAATTCACCCCTCCACTTT.

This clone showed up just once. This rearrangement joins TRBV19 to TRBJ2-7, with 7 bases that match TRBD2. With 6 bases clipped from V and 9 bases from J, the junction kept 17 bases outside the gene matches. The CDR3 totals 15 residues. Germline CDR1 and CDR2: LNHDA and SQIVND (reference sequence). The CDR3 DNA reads TGTGCCAGTAGCAAAAATGTCGCGGGAGTATCGGGGCAGTACTTC. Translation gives CASSKNVAGVSGQYF.

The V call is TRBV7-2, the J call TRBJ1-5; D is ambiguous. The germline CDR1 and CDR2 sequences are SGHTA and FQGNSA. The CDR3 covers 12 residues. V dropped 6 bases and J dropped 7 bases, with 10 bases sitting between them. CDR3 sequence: CASSYVGQPQHF. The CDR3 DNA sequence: TGTGCCAGCAGTTACGTGGGCCAGCCCCAGCATTTT.

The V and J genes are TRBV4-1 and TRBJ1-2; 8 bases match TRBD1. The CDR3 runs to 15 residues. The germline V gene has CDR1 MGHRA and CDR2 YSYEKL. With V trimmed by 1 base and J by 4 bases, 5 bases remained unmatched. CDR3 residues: CASSQVGTGSYGYTF. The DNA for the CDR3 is TGCGCCAGCAGCCAAGTGGGGACAGGTTCCTATGGCTACACCTTC.

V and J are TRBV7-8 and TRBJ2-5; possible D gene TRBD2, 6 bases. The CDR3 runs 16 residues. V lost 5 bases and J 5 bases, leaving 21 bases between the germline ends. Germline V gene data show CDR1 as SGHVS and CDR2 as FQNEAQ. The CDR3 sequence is CASSRGRSGLRETQYF. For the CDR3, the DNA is TGTGCCAGCAGCCGGGGACGTAGCGGTCTTCGGGAGACCCAGTACTTC.

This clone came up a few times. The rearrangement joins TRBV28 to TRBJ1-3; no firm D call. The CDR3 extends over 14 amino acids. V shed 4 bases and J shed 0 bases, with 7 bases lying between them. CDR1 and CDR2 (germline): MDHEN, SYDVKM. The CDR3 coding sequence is TGTGCCAGCAGTTCCACGAGCTCTGGAAACACCATATATTTT. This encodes CASSSTSSGNTIYF.

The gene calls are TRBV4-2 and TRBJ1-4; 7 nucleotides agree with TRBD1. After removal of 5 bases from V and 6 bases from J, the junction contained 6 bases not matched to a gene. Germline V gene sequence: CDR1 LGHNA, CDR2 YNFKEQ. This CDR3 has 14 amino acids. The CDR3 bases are TGTGCCAGCAGCTACCGGGACAGCGATGAAAAACTGTTTTTT. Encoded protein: CASSYRDSDEKLFF.

The CDR3 spells CSASRQGRAGELFF. The CDR3 DNA is TGCAGTGCTAGTAGACAGGGTCGGGCCGGGGAGCTGTTTTTT. V is TRBV20-1 and J is TRBJ2-2; 7 bases are a match to TRBD1. Per the germline V gene, CDR1 is DFQATT and CDR2 is SNEGSKA (reference sequence). CDR3 size: 14 residues. V trimming: 3 bases; J trimming: 6 bases; junction bases outside the gene matches: 7.

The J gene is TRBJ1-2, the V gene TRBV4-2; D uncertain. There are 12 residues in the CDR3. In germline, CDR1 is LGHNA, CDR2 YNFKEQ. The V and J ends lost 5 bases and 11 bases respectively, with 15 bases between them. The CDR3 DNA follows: TGTGCCAGCAGCGGAGGAGGAGGCCCTTACACCTTC. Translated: CASSGGGGPYTF.

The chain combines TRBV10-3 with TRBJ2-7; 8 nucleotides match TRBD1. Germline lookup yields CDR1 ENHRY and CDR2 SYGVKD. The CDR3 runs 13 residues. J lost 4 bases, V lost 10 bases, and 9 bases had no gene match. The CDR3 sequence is CATKDRETYEQYF. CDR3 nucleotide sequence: TGTGCCACCAAGGACAGGGAGACTTACGAGCAGTACTTC.

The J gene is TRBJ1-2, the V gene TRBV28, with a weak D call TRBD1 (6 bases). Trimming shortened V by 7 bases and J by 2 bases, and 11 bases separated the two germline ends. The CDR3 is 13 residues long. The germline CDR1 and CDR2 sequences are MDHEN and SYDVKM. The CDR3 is CASTPGQNYGYTF. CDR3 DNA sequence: TGTGCCAGCACCCCTGGACAGAACTATGGCTACACCTTC.

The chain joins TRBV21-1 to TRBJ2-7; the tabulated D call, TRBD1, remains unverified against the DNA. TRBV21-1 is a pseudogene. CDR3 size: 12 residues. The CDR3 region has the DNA TGTGCCAGCAGCTATCAAGGGGGAGAGCAGTACTTC. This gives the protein CASSYQGGEQYF.

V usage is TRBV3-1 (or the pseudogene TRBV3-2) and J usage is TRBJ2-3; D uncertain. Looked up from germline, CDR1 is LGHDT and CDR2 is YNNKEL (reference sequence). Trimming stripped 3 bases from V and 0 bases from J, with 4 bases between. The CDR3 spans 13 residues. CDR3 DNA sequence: TGTGCCAGCAGCCACAGGAGCACAGATACGCAGTATTTT. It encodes CASSHRSTDTQYF.

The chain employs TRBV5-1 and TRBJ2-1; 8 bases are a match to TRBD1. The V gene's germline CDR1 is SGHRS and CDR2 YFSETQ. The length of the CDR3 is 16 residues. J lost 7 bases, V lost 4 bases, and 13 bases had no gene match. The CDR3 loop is CASSPWTGRSGNEQFF. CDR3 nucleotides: TGCGCCAGCAGCCCTTGGACAGGGCGTTCGGGGAATGAGCAGTTCTTC.

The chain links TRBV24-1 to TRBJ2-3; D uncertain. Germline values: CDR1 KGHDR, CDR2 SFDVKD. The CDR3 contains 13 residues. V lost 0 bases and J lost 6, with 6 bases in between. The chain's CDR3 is CATSDLVGDTQYF. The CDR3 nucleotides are TGTGCCACCAGTGATTTGGTGGGCGATACGCAGTATTTT.

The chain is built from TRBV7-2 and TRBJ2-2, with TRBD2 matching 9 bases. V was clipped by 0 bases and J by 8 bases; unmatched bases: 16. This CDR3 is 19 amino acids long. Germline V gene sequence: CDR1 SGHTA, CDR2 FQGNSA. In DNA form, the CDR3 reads TGTGCCAGCAGCTTAGCGCCTGGCGGGGGGGCCTCGACCGGAGGGGAGCTGTTTTTT. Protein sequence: CASSLAPGGGASTGGELFF.

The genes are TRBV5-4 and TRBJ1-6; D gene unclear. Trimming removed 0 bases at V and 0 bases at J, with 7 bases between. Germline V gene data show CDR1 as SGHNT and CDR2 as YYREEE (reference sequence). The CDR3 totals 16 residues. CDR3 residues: CASSLAVSSYNSPLHF. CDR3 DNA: TGTGCCAGCAGCTTGGCCGTCAGCTCCTATAATTCACCCCTCCACTTT.

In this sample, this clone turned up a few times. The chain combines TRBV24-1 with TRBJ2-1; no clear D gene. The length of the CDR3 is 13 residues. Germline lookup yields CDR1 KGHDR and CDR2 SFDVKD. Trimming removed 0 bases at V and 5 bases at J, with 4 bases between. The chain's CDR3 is CATSDLNNNEQFF. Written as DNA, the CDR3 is TGTGCCACCAGTGATTTGAACAACAATGAGCAGTTCTTC.

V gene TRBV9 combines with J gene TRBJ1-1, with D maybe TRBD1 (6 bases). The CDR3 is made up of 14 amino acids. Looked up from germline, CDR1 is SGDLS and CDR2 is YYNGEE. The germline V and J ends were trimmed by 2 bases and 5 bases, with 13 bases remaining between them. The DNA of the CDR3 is TGTGCCAGCAGCGTTGCAGGGGCAGTAACTGAAGCTTTCTTT. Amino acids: CASSVAGAVTEAFF.

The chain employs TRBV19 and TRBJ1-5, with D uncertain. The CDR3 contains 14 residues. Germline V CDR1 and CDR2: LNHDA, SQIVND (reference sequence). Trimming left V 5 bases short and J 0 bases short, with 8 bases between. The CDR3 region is CASSGRYSNQPQHF. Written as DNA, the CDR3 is TGTGCCAGTAGTGGGCGCTATAGCAATCAGCCCCAGCATTTT.

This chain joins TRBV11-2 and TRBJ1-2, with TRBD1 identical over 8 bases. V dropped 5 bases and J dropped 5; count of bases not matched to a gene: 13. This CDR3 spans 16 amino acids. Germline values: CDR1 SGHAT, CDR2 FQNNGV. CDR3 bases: TGTGCCAGCAGCCAAGGACAGGGAAGGGGGTTTTATGGCTACACCTTC. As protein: CASSQGQGRGFYGYTF.